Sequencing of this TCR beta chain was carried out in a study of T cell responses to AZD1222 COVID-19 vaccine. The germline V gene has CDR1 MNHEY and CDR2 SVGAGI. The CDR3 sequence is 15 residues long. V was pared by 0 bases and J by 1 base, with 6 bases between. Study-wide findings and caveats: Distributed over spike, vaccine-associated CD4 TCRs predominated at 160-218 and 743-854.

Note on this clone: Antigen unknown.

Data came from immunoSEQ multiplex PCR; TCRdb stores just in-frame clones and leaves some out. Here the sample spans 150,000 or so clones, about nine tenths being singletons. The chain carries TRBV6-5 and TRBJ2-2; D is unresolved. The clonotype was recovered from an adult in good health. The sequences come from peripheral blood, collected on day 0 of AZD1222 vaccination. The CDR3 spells CASSYSIQNTGELFF. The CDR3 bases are TGTGCCAGCAGTTACTCGATACAGAACACCGGGGAGCTGTTTTTT.